This T cell receptor (beta chain) was captured by sequencing in a study of blood T cell repertoires in COVID-19. On the study more broadly: COVID-19 samples collected from the United States, Italy and Spain covered acute and convalescent phases.

There are 14 residues in the CDR3. The germline gives CDR1 SGHRS, CDR2 YFSETQ. With 1 base removed from V and 3 bases from J, the gap between germline ends came to 10 bases. Recruits, aged roughly 18 to 90 years, lived in under 25 US areas. Cohorts were assigned according to the clinical history that participants reported. Resolution of symptoms, clearance, or two negative PCRs was present in recovered Cohort 3 donors. Method: immunoSEQ multiplex PCR; TCRdb's copy keeps in-frame clones and lacks some. The sample carries 150,000 to 200,000 clones, around 81% recorded once. The receptor's source is a man in his forties or fifties who had recovered from COVID-19. What was sequenced was PBMCs or T cells enriched from blood (not recorded which). This chain connects TRBV5-1 to TRBJ1-1, with a possible D match to TRBD1 (6 bases). In nucleotides, the CDR3 is TGCGCCAGCAGCTTGCGGGGGGCCGACACTGAAGCTTTCTTT. Translating it yields CASSLRGADTEAFF.